The present TCR beta chain was sequenced within a study of monozygotic twins with inflammatory bowel disease. Overall study results and limits: Researchers reported no repertoire similarity difference between concordant and discordant twins, possibly from limited power. Lower TCRbeta diversity (inverse Simpson) was seen in IBD patients than in healthy co-twins. Immunosuppressive treatment differences may have increased patient repertoire variability.

Using the 5' RACE reads, TCRdb records one entry per CDR3 protein without DNA. The repertoire table contains fewer than 550,000 distinct CDR3 sequences. On this clonotype: Its antigen is undetermined.

Collection of an approximately 2.5 ml blood sample took place per donor. The origin of this receptor is a human donor with ulcerative colitis or Crohn's disease, or a healthy co-twin of an affected twin (not recorded which). The sequenced sample consisted of blood.

CDR3 loop: CSARDPNFQETQYF. V usage is TRBV20-1 and J usage is TRBJ2-5. CDR3 length equals 14 residues. Germline CDR1 reads DFQATT; CDR2 reads SNEGSKA (reference sequence).